The source of this TCR beta chain is a study of blood T cell repertoires in COVID-19. The overall study: Both acute and convalescent COVID-19 samples were obtained from the United States, Italy and Spain. From T cells, B-cell-depleted T cells, or PBMCs came the material, which was cDNA or gDNA.

Germline V gives CDR1 SGHAT, CDR2 FQNNGV. Trimming cost V 3 bases and J 2 bases; bases outside gene matches: 4. The CDR3 covers 15 residues. Authors' methods: Reference gene primer amplification in the assay estimated nucleated cell counts. Measured with immunoSEQ multiplex PCR; TCRdb has only the in-frame clones, and not every one. Clonal size and the V and J genes are those of that table, whereas D and trimming came from the DNA. The sample gives about 100,000 clones, roughly 87% of which show up once; 7% to 9.5% is in the top ten. This clonotype was sampled from a man between 25 and 39 years old in a cohort sampled during active COVID-19. The rearrangement joins TRBV11-2 to TRBJ2-5; 9 bases line up with TRBD1. Sequenced material: peripheral blood. CDR3 sequence (DNA): TGTGCCAGCAGCTTTGGCGGGACAGGGCAAGAGACCCAGTACTTC. Translating gives CASSFGGTGQETQYF.